This is a list of T cell receptor beta chains from one sample in a study of beta chain features in type 1 diabetes. Clones were sequenced by immunoSEQ multiplex PCR, and TCRdb holds only the in-frame ones, with some missing. Of about 710,000 clones in the sample, around 15% were seen once. Sequenced: naive CD4+ T cells from blood. The source is a man in his late teens or twenties with type 1 diabetes. Both conserved end residues are part of each CDR3. The order of the fields is clone size, D gene, V gene, J gene, CDR3 DNA, CDR3 protein. A D gene is named only where the DNA matches it firmly. Not all rows give a size; the values are once, few, many and, for expanded clones, a class.

>NA|TRBD2|TRBV7-7|TRBJ2-1
TGTACTAGCAGCTTACTAGCGGGGCCCTCCTACAATGAGCAGTTCTTC
CTSSLLAGPSYNEQFF
>NA|NA|TRBV2|TRBJ2-7
TGTGCCAGCAGGGGACTGACCTACGAGCAGTACTTC
CASRGLTYEQYF
>NA|NA|TRBV6-5|TRBJ1-2
TGTGCCAGCAGTACGGACATGGACTATGGCTACACCTTC
CASSTDMDYGYTF
>NA|NA|TRBV28|TRBJ2-7
TGTGCCAGCATCAGAAGGGAGCTTCGCGAGCAGTACTTC
CASIRRELREQYF
>NA|TRBD2|TRBV4-1|TRBJ2-5
TGCGCCAGCAGCCTGGGACTAGCGGGACAAGAGACCCAGTACTTC
CASSLGLAGQETQYF
>NA|TRBD1|TRBV10-3|TRBJ1-1
TGTGCCATCAGTGAGTCACAGGGGGGCCATGAAGCTTTCTTT
CAISESQGGHEAFF
>few|NA|TRBV2|TRBJ1-2
TGTGCCAGCAGTCCTGAAGCGGGCGGACTGCCCTATGGCTACACCTTC
CASSPEAGGLPYGYTF
>NA|TRBD2|TRBV5-6|TRBJ2-5
TGTGCCAGCAGCTTACGGGGGGAAGAGACCCAGTACTTC
CASSLRGEETQYF
>few|NA|TRBV7-2|TRBJ2-7
TGTGCCAGCAGCTTAAGGCAGGTCTCCTACGAGCAGTACTTC
CASSLRQVSYEQYF
>NA|NA|TRBV21-1|TRBJ1-1
TGTGCCAGCCGCCGACCACAGGGGGAGAAAAGGAACACTGAAGCTTTCTTT
CASRRPQGEKRNTEAFF
>NA|NA|TRBV6-5|TRBJ2-1
TGTGCCAGCACTCAAAGGGTCAACGGCAATGAGCAGTTCTTC
CASTQRVNGNEQFF
>NA|NA|TRBV5-1|TRBJ2-5
TGCGCCAGCAGCTTAGGCGTCAGAAGCAGCCAAGAGACCCAGTACTTC
CASSLGVRSSQETQYF
>few|NA|TRBV30|TRBJ2-5
TGTGCCTGGAGTGCCGGGACTGAGGGTCAAGAGACCCAGTACTTC
CAWSAGTEGQETQYF
>few|NA|TRBV18|TRBJ2-4
TGTGCCAGCTCACCTAGTAGCCTGAGTGAAAACATTCAGTACTTC
CASSPSSLSENIQYF
>few|NA|TRBV6-5|TRBJ1-2
TGTGCCAGCAGTCCACCCGGGACCAGTAGCTACACCTTC
CASSPPGTSSYTF
>few|TRBD1|TRBV19|TRBJ2-7
TGTGCCAGTAGTATCCGGACAGGGATGGACGAGCAGTACTTC
CASSIRTGMDEQYF
>NA|NA|TRBV7-2|TRBJ2-3
TGTGCCAGCAGGTTGTGGGGGGCGACAGATACGCAGTATTTT
CASRLWGATDTQYF
>NA|NA|TRBV28|TRBJ2-1
TGTGCCAGCAGTTTAGTAGGGAGGAACAATGAGCAGTTCTTC
CASSLVGRNNEQFF
>few|TRBD1|TRBV2|TRBJ2-1
TGTGCCAGCAGTCGACAGGGGAATCGGAGGAGGAATGAGCAGTTCTTC
CASSRQGNRRRNEQFF
>NA|NA|TRBV7-2|TRBJ1-4
TGTGCCAGCAGCCCTGGACCTCTCCCTGAAAAACTGTTTTTT
CASSPGPLPEKLFF
>NA|TRBD2|TRBV5-4|TRBJ2-7
TGTGCCAGCAGCTTGGAATTAGCGGGGTCCTACGAGCAGTACTTC
CASSLELAGSYEQYF
>NA|NA|TRBV10-3|TRBJ2-5
TGTGCCATCAGTGCCGCACAGGGTACTATTGAGACCCAGTACTTC
CAISAAQGTIETQYF
>NA|TRBD1|TRBV28|TRBJ2-1
TGTGCCAGCAGTCACGGGACAGTTAACAATGAGCAGTTCTTC
CASSHGTVNNEQFF
>few|NA|TRBV14|TRBJ2-1
TGTGCCAGCAGCCGCGTCGGAGCAGGGAATGAGCAGTTCTTC
CASSRVGAGNEQFF